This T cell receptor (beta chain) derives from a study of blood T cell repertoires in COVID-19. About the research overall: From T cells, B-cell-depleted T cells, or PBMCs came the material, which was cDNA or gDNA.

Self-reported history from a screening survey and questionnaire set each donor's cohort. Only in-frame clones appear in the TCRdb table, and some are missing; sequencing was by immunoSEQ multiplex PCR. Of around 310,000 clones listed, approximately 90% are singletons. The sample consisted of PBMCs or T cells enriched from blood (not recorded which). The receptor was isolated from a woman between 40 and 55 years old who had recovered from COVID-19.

As DNA, the CDR3 is TGTGCCAGCAGCTTGCAATACAATGAGCAGTTCTTC. It specifies CASSLQYNEQFF. The V and J genes are TRBV5-5 and TRBJ2-1; D call uncertain. The V end lost 1 base, the J end lost 4 bases, and 3 bases lay between the germline ends. The CDR3 is made up of 12 amino acids. The germline V gene has CDR1 SGHKS and CDR2 YYEKEE (reference sequence).